This TCR beta chain was captured in a study of blood T cell repertoires in COVID-19. This CDR3 has 13 residues. Trimming removed 6 bases at V and 5 bases at J, with 11 bases between. TCRdb's table, derived via immunoSEQ multiplex PCR, lists solely in-frame clones and lacks some. The sample comprises about 170,000 clones, around 81% of which are singletons, and around 8.9% rests with the top ten. Sequenced sample: peripheral blood. The V gene is TRBV12-3 or TRBV12-4, the J gene TRBJ1-5; maybe TRBD1 (6 bases). The TCR sequence derives from a woman of 80 years or more with COVID-19, enrolled during active disease. The CDR3 is CASRPQGHQPQHF. The CDR3 DNA follows: TGTGCCAGCAGACCCCAGGGGCATCAGCCCCAGCATTTT.